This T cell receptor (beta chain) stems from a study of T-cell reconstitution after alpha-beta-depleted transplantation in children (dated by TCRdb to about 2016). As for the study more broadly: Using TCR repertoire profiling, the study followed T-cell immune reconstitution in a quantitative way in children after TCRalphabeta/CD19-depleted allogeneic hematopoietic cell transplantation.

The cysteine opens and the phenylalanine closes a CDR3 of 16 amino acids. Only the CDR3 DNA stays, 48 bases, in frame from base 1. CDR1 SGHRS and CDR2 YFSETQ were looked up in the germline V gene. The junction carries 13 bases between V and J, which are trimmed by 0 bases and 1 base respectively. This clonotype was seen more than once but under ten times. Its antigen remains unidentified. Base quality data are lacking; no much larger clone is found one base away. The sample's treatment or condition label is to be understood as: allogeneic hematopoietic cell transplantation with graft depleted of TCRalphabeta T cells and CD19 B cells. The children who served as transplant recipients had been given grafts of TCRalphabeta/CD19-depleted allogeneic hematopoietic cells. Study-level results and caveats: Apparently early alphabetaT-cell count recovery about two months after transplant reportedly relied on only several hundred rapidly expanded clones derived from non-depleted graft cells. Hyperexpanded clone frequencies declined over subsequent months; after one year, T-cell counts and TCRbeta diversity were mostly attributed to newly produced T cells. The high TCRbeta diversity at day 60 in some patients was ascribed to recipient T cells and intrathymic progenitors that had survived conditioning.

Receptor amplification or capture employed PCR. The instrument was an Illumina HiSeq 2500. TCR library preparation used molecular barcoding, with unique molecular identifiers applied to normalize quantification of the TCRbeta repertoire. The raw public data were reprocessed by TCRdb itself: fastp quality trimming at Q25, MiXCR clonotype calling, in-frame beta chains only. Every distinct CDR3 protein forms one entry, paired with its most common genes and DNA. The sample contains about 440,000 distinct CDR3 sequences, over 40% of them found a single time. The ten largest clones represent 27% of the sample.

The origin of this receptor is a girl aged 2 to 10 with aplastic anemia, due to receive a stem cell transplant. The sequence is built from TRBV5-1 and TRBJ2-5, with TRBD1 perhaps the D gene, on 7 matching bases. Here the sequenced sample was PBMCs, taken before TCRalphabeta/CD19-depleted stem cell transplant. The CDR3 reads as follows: CASSLGSGGPQETQYF. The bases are TGCGCCAGCAGCTTGGGGTCAGGGGGGCCCCAAGAGACCCAGTACTTC.